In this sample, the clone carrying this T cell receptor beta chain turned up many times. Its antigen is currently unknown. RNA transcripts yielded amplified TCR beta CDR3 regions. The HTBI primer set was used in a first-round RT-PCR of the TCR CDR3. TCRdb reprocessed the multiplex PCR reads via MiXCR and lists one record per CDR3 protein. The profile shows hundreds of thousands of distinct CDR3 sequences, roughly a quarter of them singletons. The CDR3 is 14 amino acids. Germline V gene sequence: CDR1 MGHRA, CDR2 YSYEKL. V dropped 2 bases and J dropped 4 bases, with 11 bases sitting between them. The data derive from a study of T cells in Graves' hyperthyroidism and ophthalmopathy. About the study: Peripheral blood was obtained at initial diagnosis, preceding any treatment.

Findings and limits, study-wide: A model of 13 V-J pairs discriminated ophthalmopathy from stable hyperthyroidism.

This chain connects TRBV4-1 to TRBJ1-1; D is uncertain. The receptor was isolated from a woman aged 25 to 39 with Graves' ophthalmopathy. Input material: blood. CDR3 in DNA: TGCGCCAGCAGCCAACCAAGGTTGAGCACTGAAGCTTTCTTT. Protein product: CASSQPRLSTEAFF.